The clone carrying this TCR beta chain counts as medium-sized by frequency. The entry originates in a study of T cell clusters in autoimmune cytopenias. One tube held mixed TRB-A and TRB-B primer pools for touch-down PCR. TCRdb re-called the multiplex PCR reads and shows each CDR3 protein once, DNA omitted. This sample's table reports 4,000 to 5,000 distinct CDR3 sequences. There are 14 residues in the CDR3. The germline V gene has CDR1 MNHEY and CDR2 SVGAGI. Tens of thousands of genome equivalents of blood DNA were amplified for TRB. A further study also used this sample, focusing on T cell repertoires in aging, cancer and after chemotherapy. That work contributes: In healthy donors, age-related TCR diversity loss mainly reflected lost richness.

Sequencing was carried out using peripheral blood. This sequence was found in a human donor in good health. The chain is built from TRBV6-5 and TRBJ1-2; TCRdb reports TRBD1, a call that lacks DNA to check it against. This CDR3 is CASSVGPTPYGYTF.